Listed below are T cell receptor beta chains from one sample, sequenced in a study of tumor-infiltrating lymphocytes in primary liver carcinoma. TCRdb reprocessed the multiplex PCR reads with MiXCR, giving one entry per CDR3 protein. This sample carries 310,000 or so distinct CDR3 sequences, approximately 58% of them seen once, and the ten largest clones take approximately 15%. The sequencing sample was made of peripheral blood. The receptors come from a woman under 40 with primary liver carcinoma and hepatitis B virus infection. The CDR3 runs from the conserved cysteine through the conserved F or W. A D gene is named only where the DNA matches it firmly. Rows may omit the clone size; those that give it use once, few, many or a size class.

d_gene	v_gene	abundance	j_gene	CDR3aa	CDR3nt
.	TRBV7-8	.	TRBJ2-1	CASSSLGSDEQFF	TGTGCCAGCAGCTCACTAGGGTCCGATGAGCAGTTCTTC
TRBD1	TRBV6-5	.	TRBJ1-1	CASLRQGESNTEAFF	TGTGCCAGCCTGAGACAGGGGGAATCGAACACTGAAGCTTTCTTT
.	TRBV11-2	many	TRBJ2-5	CASSFGPGPPETQYF	TGTGCCAGCAGCTTCGGTCCGGGACCGCCGGAGACCCAGTACTTC
TRBD2	TRBV6-2/TRBV6-3	.	TRBJ2-1	CACSFLAGGSNEQFF	TGTGCCTGCAGCTTTCTAGCGGGAGGGAGTAATGAGCAGTTCTTC
TRBD2	TRBV4-1	.	TRBJ2-3	CTSSQPAGGGPPDTQYF	TGCACCAGCAGCCAACCAGCCGGGGGGGGGCCTCCAGATACGCAGTATTTT
.	TRBV4-3	.	TRBJ2-1	CASSILLAPNEQFF	TGTGCCAGCAGCATACTACTGGCTCCCAATGAGCAGTTCTTC
.	TRBV7-9	few	TRBJ2-7	CASSLKNRFLDEQYF	TGTGCCAGCAGCTTAAAAAACAGGTTTTTGGACGAGCAGTACTTC
.	TRBV12-3/TRBV12-4	.	TRBJ1-3	CDSSLRREAIYF	TGTGACAGTAGTTTAAGGAGGGAGGCCATATATTTT
.	TRBV5-4	.	TRBJ1-1	CASSVDGITMNTEAFF	TGTGCCAGCAGTGTGGACGGAATCACAATGAACACTGAAGCTTTCTTT
TRBD1	TRBV4-1	few	TRBJ2-5	CASSQGINRGGEETQYF	TGCGCCAGCAGCCAAGGAATCAACAGGGGTGGGGAAGAGACCCAGTACTTC
.	TRBV12-3/TRBV12-4	once	TRBJ1-1	CASSLGQGRLGNTEDFF	TGTGCCAGCAGTTTAGGGCAGGGTCGATTGGGGAACACTGAAGATTTCTTT
.	TRBV11-2	many	TRBJ2-7	CASSLERGALYEQYF	TGTGCCAGCAGCTTAGAAAGGGGGGCGCTTTACGAGCAGTACTTC
.	TRBV30	once	TRBJ2-4	CAWSEGFQNIQYF	TGTGCCTGGAGTGAGGGTTTCCAAAACATTCAGTACTTC
.	TRBV5-6	many	TRBJ1-2	CASSSYARLNTF	TGTGCCAGCAGCTCCTATGCCCGCCTAAACACCTTC
.	TRBV4-2	many	TRBJ2-5	CASSQGVRETQYF	TGTGCCAGCAGCCAAGGGGTCAGGGAGACCCAGTACTTC
.	TRBV11-3	.	TRBJ2-7	CASSSSLGRQSYERYF	TGTGCCAGCAGCTCATCTTTAGGTAGGCAGAGCTACGAGCGGTACTTC
.	TRBV14	many	TRBJ1-1	CASSQFGGPNTEAFF	TGTGCCAGCAGCCAGTTTGGAGGACCGAACACTGAAGCTTTCTTT
.	TRBV7-9	.	TRBJ2-2	CGSSLAPAGGLFF	TGTGGCAGCAGCTTAGCGCCCGCCGGGGGGCTGTTTTTT
.	TRBV6-1	.	TRBJ1-1	CVSRARGRLNTEAFF	TGTGTCAGCAGAGCTAGGGGCAGGCTGAACACTGAAGCTTTCTTT
TRBD2	TRBV6-5	.	TRBJ2-2	CARRPLGRVHTGELFF	TGTGCCAGAAGGCCGCTGGGGAGGGTTCACACCGGGGAGCTGTTTTTT
TRBD2	TRBV7-8	.	TRBJ2-3	CASSLRTSRTTDTQYF	TGTGCCAGCAGCTTAAGGACTAGCCGAACCACAGATACGCAGTATTTT
TRBD1	TRBV5-6	.	TRBJ2-3	CASSLPGQGTPDTQYF	TGTGCCAGCAGCCTCCCGGGACAGGGCACTCCAGATACGCAGTATTTT
.	TRBV12-3/TRBV12-4	few	TRBJ1-5	CASSNRRSNQPQHF	TGTGCCAGCAGTAACAGGAGGAGCAATCAGCCCCAGCATTTT
.	TRBV28	.	TRBJ1-1	CASRGLWAFF	TGTGCCAGCAGGGGACTTTGGGCTTTCTTT
.	TRBV11-2	.	TRBJ1-1	CASSLYPTEASF	TGTGCCAGCAGCCTCTACCCCACTGAAGCTTCCTTT
TRBD1	TRBV12-5	many	TRBJ1-1	CASGLDRGAEAFF	TGTGCTAGTGGTTTGGACAGGGGGGCTGAAGCTTTCTTT
.	TRBV5-1	.	TRBJ2-2	CASSLMDSTGELFF	TGCGCCAGCAGCTTGATGGACAGCACCGGGGAGCTGTTTTTT
TRBD1	TRBV14	once	TRBJ2-1	CASIKGQGKINEQFF	TGTGCCAGCATTAAGGGACAGGGTAAAATCAATGAGCAGTTCTTC
.	TRBV12-3/TRBV12-4	.	TRBJ1-4	CASSESDFATNEKLFF	TGTGCCAGCAGTGAGTCGGACTTTGCAACTAATGAAAAACTGTTTTTT
.	TRBV11-2	.	TRBJ2-3	CTTSVGYSYTDTQYF	TGTACCACCTCCGTGGGTTACAGTTACACAGATACGCAGTATTTT
TRBD1	TRBV11-1	.	TRBJ2-1	CASSRPGQGTDEQFF	TGTGCCAGCAGCCGCCCGGGACAGGGTACAGATGAGCAGTTCTTC
.	TRBV12-3/TRBV12-4	.	TRBJ1-2	CTSSPGYGYTF	TGTACCAGCAGTCCCGGATATGGCTACACCTTC
.	TRBV12-3/TRBV12-4	.	TRBJ2-6	CVSSRSSGANVLTF	TGTGTCAGCAGTCGTTCCTCTGGGGCCAACGTCCTGACTTTC
.	TRBV11-2	.	TRBJ2-1	CASSLVTENNEQVF	TGTGCCAGCAGCTTAGTTACGGAGAACAATGAGCAGGTCTTC
.	TRBV6-2/TRBV6-3	many	TRBJ2-2	CASGYTGELFF	TGTGCCAGCGGGTACACCGGGGAGCTGTTTTTT
TRBD1	TRBV29-1	.	TRBJ1-2	CSVGQGNYGYTF	TGCAGCGTGGGACAGGGAAACTATGGCTACACCTTC
.	TRBV7-9	.	TRBJ1-1	CATAEGAIEAFF	TGTGCCACCGCGGAAGGGGCAATTGAAGCTTTCTTT
.	TRBV6-1	.	TRBJ1-2	CASIPGPGINYGYTF	TGTGCCAGCATCCCCGGTCCGGGAATTAACTATGGCTACACCTTC
TRBD1	TRBV11-2	many	TRBJ2-7	CASSLQQGIAYEQYF	TGTGCCAGCAGCTTACAACAGGGGATAGCCTACGAGCAGTACTTC
.	TRBV7-9	.	TRBJ2-3	CVSSKGTDTQYF	TGTGTCAGCAGCAAGGGGACAGATACGCAGTATTTT
.	TRBV7-8	.	TRBJ2-7	CASSSSGYNEQYF	TGTGCCAGTAGCTCCTCAGGGTACAATGAGCAGTACTTC
.	TRBV4-1	many	TRBJ2-3	CASSRDNLDTQYF	TGCGCCAGCAGCCGAGACAACTTAGATACGCAGTATTTT
TRBD2	TRBV6-5	few	TRBJ2-3	CASSYSRLAGASADTQYF	TGTGCCAGCAGTTACTCAAGGCTAGCGGGAGCGAGCGCAGATACGCAGTATTTT
.	TRBV5-1	.	TRBJ1-1	CASSFLIRAGDTEAFF	TGCGCCAGCAGCTTCCTAATCAGGGCCGGGGACACTGAAGCTTTCTTT
.	TRBV6-6	.	TRBJ2-7	CASSLGSIEQYF	TGTGCCAGCAGCCTAGGGTCCATCGAGCAGTACTTC
TRBD2	TRBV11-2	.	TRBJ2-3	CPSSLAAGVGTQYF	TGTCCCAGCAGCTTAGCTGCGGGAGTGGGTACGCAGTATTTT
TRBD2	TRBV6-2/TRBV6-3	few	TRBJ2-3	CACSLNLGLAGGKKGTDTQYF	TGTGCCTGCAGTTTAAACCTGGGACTAGCGGGAGGAAAGAAGGGCACAGATACGCAGTATTTT
.	TRBV5-4	.	TRBJ2-3	CASSHSGRGIDAQYF	TGTGCCAGCAGCCACAGCGGTCGGGGCATAGATGCGCAGTATTTT
TRBD1	TRBV30	.	TRBJ2-1	CAWRTSGGVEQFF	TGTGCCTGGAGAACATCAGGGGGAGTTGAGCAGTTCTTC
TRBD1	TRBV11-3	.	TRBJ2-2	CASAPGTGCTGELFF	TGTGCCAGCGCCCCGGGGACAGGGTGTACCGGGGAGCTGTTTTTT
.	TRBV11-2	many	TRBJ1-3	CATGRGNTIYF	TGTGCCACCGGGAGGGGAAACACCATATATTTT
.	TRBV11-2	.	TRBJ2-1	CASSPEGRSSYNEQFF	TGTGCCAGCAGCCCAGAGGGAAGGAGCTCCTACAATGAGCAGTTCTTC
.	TRBV12-3/TRBV12-4	many	TRBJ1-2	CASSLGTVYGYTF	TGTGCCAGCAGTTTAGGGACAGTCTATGGCTACACCTTC
.	TRBV7-8	.	TRBJ2-2	CASSLVWGRNTWEPFF	TGTGCCAGCAGCTTAGTTTGGGGTCGTAACACCTGGGAGCCGTTTTTT
.	TRBV10-3	.	TRBJ2-1	CATNGRQGKVNEQFF	TGTGCCACCAACGGTCGTCAGGGCAAGGTTAATGAGCAGTTCTTC